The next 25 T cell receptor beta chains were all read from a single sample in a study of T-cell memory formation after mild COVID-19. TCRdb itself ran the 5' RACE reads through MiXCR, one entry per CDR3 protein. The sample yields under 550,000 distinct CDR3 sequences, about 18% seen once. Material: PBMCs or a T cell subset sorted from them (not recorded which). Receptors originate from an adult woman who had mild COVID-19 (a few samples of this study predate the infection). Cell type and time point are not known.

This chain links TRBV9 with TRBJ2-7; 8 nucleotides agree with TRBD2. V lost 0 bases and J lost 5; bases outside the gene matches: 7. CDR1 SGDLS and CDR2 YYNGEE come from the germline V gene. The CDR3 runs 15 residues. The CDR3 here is CASSVGISGIHEQYF. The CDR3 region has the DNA TGTGCCAGCAGCGTAGGTATTAGCGGGATCCACGAGCAGTACTTC.

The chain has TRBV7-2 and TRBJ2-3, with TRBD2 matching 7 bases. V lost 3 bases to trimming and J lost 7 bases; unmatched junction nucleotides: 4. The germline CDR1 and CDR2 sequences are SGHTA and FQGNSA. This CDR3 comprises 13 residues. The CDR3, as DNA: TGTGCCAGCAGCTTCGGGACTACTCATACGCAGTATTTT. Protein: CASSFGTTHTQYF.

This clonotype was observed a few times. The CDR3 region is CASNTGLQETQYF. The CDR3 region has the DNA TGTGCCAGTAATACCGGACTACAAGAGACCCAGTACTTC. The chain recombines TRBV19 with TRBJ2-5, with a tentative D call TRBD2 (6 bases). The germline V gene has CDR1 LNHDA and CDR2 SQIVND (reference sequence). The CDR3 has 13 amino acids. Between the trimmed V and J ends, which lost 7 bases and 2 bases, there was a span of 11 bases.

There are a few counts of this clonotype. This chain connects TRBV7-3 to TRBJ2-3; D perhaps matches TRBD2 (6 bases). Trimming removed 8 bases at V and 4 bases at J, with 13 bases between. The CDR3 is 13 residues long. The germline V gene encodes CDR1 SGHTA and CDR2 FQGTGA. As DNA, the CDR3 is TGTGCCAGCTCCGACCCGGGGGCAGATACGCAGTATTTT. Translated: CASSDPGADTQYF.

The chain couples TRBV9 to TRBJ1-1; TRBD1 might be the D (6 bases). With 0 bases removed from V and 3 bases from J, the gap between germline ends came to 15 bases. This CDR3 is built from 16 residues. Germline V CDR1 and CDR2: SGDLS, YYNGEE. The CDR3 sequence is CASSVGWGKGDTEAFF. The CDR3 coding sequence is TGTGCCAGCAGCGTAGGATGGGGCAAGGGGGACACTGAAGCTTTCTTT.

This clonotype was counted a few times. CDR3 amino acids: CASSYPERRAVHEQYF. CDR3 DNA: TGTGCCAGCAGTTACCCCGAACGCAGGGCGGTCCACGAGCAGTACTTC. J is TRBJ2-7 and V is TRBV6-2 or TRBV6-3, with a weak D call TRBD1 (5 bases). Germline V gene data show CDR1 as MNHEY and CDR2 as SVGEGT. Deletions cut 2 bases from V and 5 bases from J, with 19 bases between. There are 16 residues in the CDR3.

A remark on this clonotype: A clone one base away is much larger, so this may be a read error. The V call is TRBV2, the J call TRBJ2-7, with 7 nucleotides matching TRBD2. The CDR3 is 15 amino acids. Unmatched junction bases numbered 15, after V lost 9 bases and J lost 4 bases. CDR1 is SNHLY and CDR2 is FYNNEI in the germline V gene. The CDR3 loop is CARTPSGARTYEQYF. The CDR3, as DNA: TGTGCCAGAACTCCCAGCGGGGCTCGGACTTACGAGCAGTACTTC.

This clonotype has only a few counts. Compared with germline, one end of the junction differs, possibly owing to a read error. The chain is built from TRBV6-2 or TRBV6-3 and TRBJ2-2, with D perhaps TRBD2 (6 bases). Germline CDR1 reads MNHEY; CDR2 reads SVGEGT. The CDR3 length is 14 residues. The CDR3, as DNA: TGTGCCAGCAGTTGGGGACCACGGGGCGGGGAGCTGATTTTT. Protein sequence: CASSWGPRGGELIF.

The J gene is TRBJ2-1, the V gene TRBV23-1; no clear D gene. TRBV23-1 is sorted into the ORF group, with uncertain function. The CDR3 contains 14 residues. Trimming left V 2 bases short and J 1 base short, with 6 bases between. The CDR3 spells CASSQTDSYNEQFF. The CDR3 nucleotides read TGCGCCAGCAGTCAAACGGATTCCTACAATGAGCAGTTCTTC.

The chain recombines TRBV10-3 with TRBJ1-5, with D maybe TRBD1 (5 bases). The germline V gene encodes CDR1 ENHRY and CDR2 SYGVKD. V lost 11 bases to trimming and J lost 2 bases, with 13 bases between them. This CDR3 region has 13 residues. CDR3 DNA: TGTGCCTGCCGCGGGGGGGGCAATCAGCCCCAGCATTTT. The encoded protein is CACRGGGNQPQHF.

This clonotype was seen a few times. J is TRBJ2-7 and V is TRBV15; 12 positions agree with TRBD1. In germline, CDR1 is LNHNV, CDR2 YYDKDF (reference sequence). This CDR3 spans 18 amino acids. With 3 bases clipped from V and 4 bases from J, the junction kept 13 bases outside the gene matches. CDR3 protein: CATSSPGTGTGGLYEQYF. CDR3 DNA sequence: TGTGCCACCAGCAGTCCTGGGACCGGGACAGGGGGCCTTTACGAGCAGTACTTC.

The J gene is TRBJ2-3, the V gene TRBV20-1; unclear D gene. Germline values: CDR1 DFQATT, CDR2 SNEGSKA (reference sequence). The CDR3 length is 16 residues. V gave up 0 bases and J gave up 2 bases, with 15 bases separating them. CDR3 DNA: TGCAGTGCTAGAGATATTGGAGACACCAACACAGATACGCAGTATTTT. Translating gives CSARDIGDTNTDTQYF.

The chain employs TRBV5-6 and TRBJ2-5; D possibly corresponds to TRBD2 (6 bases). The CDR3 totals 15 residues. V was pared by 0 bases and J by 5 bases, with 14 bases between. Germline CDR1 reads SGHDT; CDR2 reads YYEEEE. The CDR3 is CASSLGGDARETQYF. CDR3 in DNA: TGTGCCAGCAGCTTGGGCGGGGATGCTAGGGAGACCCAGTACTTC.

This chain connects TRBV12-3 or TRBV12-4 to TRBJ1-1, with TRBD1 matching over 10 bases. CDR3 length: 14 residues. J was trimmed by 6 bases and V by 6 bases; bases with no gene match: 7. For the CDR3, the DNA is TGTGCCAGCAGGTCTCCGGGACAGGGGTCTGAAGCTTTCTTT. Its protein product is CASRSPGQGSEAFF.

The CDR3 loop is CASSQTTGSSYNSPLHF. For the CDR3, the DNA is TGTGCCAGCAGCCAAACGACAGGATCCTCCTATAATTCACCCCTCCACTTT. This chain connects TRBV14 to TRBJ1-6; the D gene is possibly TRBD1 (6 bases). CDR1 and CDR2 (germline): SGHDN, FVKESK. The CDR3 totals 17 residues. Between the trimmed V and J ends, which lost 2 bases and 0 bases, there was a span of 11 bases.

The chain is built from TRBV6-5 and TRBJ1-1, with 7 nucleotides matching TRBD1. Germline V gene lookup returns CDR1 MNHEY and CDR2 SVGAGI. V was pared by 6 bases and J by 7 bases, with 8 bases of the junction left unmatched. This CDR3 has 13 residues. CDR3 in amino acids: CASRGQTQLEAFF. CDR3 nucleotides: TGTGCCAGCAGGGGACAGACACAACTTGAAGCTTTCTTT.

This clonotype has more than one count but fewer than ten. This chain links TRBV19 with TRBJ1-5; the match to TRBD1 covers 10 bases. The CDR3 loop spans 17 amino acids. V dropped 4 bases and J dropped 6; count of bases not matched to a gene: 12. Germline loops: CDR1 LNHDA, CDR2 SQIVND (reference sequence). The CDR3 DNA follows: TGTGCCAGTAGTAAGGGACAGGGGAGAGGGGTTAGTCAGCCCCAGCATTTT. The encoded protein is CASSKGQGRGVSQPQHF.

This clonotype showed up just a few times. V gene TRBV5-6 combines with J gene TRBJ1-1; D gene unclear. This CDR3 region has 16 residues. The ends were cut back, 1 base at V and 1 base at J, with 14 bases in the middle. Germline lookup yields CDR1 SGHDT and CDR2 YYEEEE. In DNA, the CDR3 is TGTGCCAGCAGCTTGCCCTATCAAAGAAAGAACACTGAAGCTTTCTTT. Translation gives CASSLPYQRKNTEAFF. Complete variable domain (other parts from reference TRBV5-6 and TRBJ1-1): DAGVTQSPTHLIKTRGQQVTLRCSPKSGHDTVSWYQQALGQGPQFIFQYYEEEERQRGNFPDRFSGHQFPNYSSELNVNALLLGDSALYLCASSLPYQRKNTEAFFGQGTRLTVV.

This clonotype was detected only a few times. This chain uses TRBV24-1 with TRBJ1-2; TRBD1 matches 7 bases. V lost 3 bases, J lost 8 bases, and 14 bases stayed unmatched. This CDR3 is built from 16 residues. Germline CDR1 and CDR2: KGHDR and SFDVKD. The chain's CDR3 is CATSDGMGTVGGGYTF. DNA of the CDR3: TGTGCCACCAGTGATGGTATGGGGACAGTCGGCGGGGGCTACACCTTC.

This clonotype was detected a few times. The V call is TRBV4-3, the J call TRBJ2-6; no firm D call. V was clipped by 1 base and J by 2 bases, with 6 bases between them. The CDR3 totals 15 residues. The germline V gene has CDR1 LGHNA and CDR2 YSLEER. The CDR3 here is CASSQGVAGANVLTF. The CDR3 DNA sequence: TGCGCCAGCAGCCAAGGTGTTGCTGGGGCCAACGTCCTGACTTTC.

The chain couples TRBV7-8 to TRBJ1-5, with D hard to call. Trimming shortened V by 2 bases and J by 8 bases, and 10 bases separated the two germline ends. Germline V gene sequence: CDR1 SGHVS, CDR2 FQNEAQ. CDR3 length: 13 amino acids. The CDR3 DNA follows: TGTGCCAGCAGCTTAAGCCTCTCAGAGCCCCAGCATTTT. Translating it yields CASSLSLSEPQHF.

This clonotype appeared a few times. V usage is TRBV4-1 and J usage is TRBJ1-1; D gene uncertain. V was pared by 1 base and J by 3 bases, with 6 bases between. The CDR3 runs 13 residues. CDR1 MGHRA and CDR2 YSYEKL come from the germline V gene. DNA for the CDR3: TGCGCCAGCAGCCAAGGGGGTTACACTGAAGCTTTCTTT. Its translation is CASSQGGYTEAFF.

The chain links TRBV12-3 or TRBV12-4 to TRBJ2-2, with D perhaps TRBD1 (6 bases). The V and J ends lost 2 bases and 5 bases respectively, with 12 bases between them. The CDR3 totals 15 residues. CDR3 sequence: CASSLKGRGTGELFF. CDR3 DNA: TGTGCCAGCAGTTTAAAGGGTAGGGGGACCGGGGAGCTGTTTTTT.

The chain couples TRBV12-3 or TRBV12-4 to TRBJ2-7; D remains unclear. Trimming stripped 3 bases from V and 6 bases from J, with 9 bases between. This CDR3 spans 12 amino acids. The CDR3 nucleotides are TGTGCCAGCAGTTTTTCGTCCGGCGAGCAGTACTTC. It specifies CASSFSSGEQYF.

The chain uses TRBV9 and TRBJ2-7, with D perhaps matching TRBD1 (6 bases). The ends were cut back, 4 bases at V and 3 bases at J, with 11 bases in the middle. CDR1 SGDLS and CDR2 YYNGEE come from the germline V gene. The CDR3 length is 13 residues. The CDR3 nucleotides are TGTGCCAGCAGCATACGAGGGGGCTACGAGCAGTACTTC. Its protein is CASSIRGGYEQYF.